One sample yielded the 16 T cell receptor beta chains listed below, sequenced in a study of early T cells in non-severe SARS-CoV-2 infection. One entry per CDR3 protein, called by TCRdb with MiXCR from the 5' RACE reads. The sample yields around 76,000 distinct CDR3 sequences, roughly 10% seen once. Sequenced input: whole blood. The source of these receptors is an adult who was a healthcare worker with PCR-confirmed SARS-CoV-2 infection or an uninfected control (not recorded which).

This clonotype was detected many times. J is TRBJ2-7 and V is TRBV29-1, with 7 bases identical to TRBD2. J was trimmed by 4 bases and V by 6 bases; bases with no gene match: 9. This CDR3 is built from 13 residues. Per germline, CDR1 SQVTM and CDR2 ANQGSEA. The CDR3 nucleotides are TGCAGCGTCCTTTCTAGCGGCACATACGAGCAGTACTTC. It yields the protein CSVLSSGTYEQYF.

About this clonotype: A much bigger clone sits one base away, suggesting this may be a read error. The chain uses TRBV7-9 and TRBJ1-4, with D hard to call. This CDR3 comprises 11 residues. Per germline, CDR1 SEHNR and CDR2 FQNEAQ (reference sequence). The CDR3 spells CASSHNEKLSF. The CDR3 DNA reads TGTGCCAGCAGCCACAATGAAAAACTGTCTTTT.

This clonotype was recorded at least ten times. V gene TRBV19 combines with J gene TRBJ2-7, with 13 nucleotides matching TRBD2. CDR3 length: 16 amino acids. The germline gives CDR1 LNHDA, CDR2 SQIVND (reference sequence). Unmatched junction bases numbered 7, after V lost 5 bases and J lost 3 bases. The CDR3 region is CASSSTGTSGIYEQYF. For the CDR3, the DNA is TGTGCCAGTAGTTCCACCGGGACTAGCGGGATCTACGAGCAGTACTTC.

There are many counts of this clonotype. V gene TRBV20-1 combines with J gene TRBJ2-7; possibly TRBD2 for D (5 bases). The germline gives CDR1 DFQATT, CDR2 SNEGSKA (reference sequence). CDR3 length equals 12 residues. Trimming stripped 2 bases from V and 5 bases from J, with 10 bases between. The CDR3 here is CSARPGSDEQYF. CDR3 sequence (DNA): TGCAGTGCTAGACCGGGATCCGACGAGCAGTACTTC.

This clonotype was picked up many times. This chain joins TRBV6-5 and TRBJ2-3; 10 nucleotides align to TRBD2. Germline CDR1 MNHEY, CDR2 SVGAGI. CDR3 length equals 17 residues. The ends lost 5 bases at V and 1 base at J; junction bases unmatched: 9. CDR3 sequence reads: CASSRYVGTSGTDTQYF. The DNA of the CDR3 is TGTGCCAGCAGTCGCTACGTGGGGACTAGCGGCACAGATACGCAGTATTTT.

The chain recombines TRBV10-3 with TRBJ2-3; TRBD1 agrees at 10 bases. With V trimmed by 6 bases and J by 5 bases, 2 bases remained unmatched. The germline CDR1 and CDR2 sequences are ENHRY and SYGVKD. The CDR3 contains 13 residues. DNA of the CDR3: TGTGCCATCAGGACAGGGGGCCAAGATACGCAGTATTTT. It translates to CAIRTGGQDTQYF.

The V and J genes are TRBV6-5 and TRBJ2-7, with TRBD2 identical over 8 bases. The CDR3 has 12 amino acids. V shed 9 bases, J shed 2 bases, and the junction held 3 bases outside the gene matches. Germline lookup yields CDR1 MNHEY and CDR2 SVGAGI. Here the CDR3 DNA reads TGTGCCAGGGGGACTAGTCCCTACGAGCAGTACTTC. This encodes CARGTSPYEQYF.

This clonotype has a count of ten or more. V is TRBV12-3 or TRBV12-4 and J is TRBJ2-7, with unresolved D. The CDR3 has 14 amino acids. Trimming removed 6 bases from V and 6 bases from J, with 18 bases in between. The CDR3 sequence is CASRRFLLMGEQYF. The CDR3, as DNA: TGTGCCAGCAGGCGGTTCCTTTTGATGGGCGAGCAGTACTTC.

This clonotype was observed a few times. The V call is TRBV7-9, the J call TRBJ1-1, with D hard to call. Trimming stripped 1 base from V and 1 base from J, with 10 bases between. Germline lookup yields CDR1 SEHNR and CDR2 FQNEAQ (reference sequence). The length of the CDR3 is 15 residues. The CDR3 reads CASSLGFEENTEAFF. CDR3 DNA: TGTGCCAGCAGCTTAGGATTCGAGGAGAACACTGAAGCTTTCTTT.

V gene TRBV2 combines with J gene TRBJ2-2, with D maybe TRBD1 (5 bases). The CDR3 is 13 amino acids. V lost 3 bases, J lost 5 bases, and 7 bases lay in between. Germline CDR1 and CDR2: SNHLY and FYNNEI. CDR3 in DNA: TGTGCCAGCAGTGATCGACAGACCGGGGAGCTGTTTTTT. The encoded protein is CASSDRQTGELFF. The entire variable domain, with the rest obtained from reference TRBV2 and TRBJ2-2, is as follows: EPEVTQTPSHQVTQMGQEVILRCVPISNHLYFYWYRQILGQKVEFLVSFYNNEISEKSEIFDDQFSVERPDGSNFTLKIRSTKLEDSAMYFCASSDRQTGELFFGEGSRLTVL.

This clonotype occurred many times. The genes are TRBV20-1 and TRBJ2-7; D is ambiguous. Germline V gene sequence: CDR1 DFQATT, CDR2 SNEGSKA (reference sequence). This CDR3 is 14 amino acids long. V was cut by 4 bases and J by 2 bases, with 15 bases left in between. CDR3 coding DNA: TGCAGTGCTATGAGTGCTAGTGGAACCTACGAGCAGTACTTC. This codes for CSAMSASGTYEQYF.

This chain joins TRBV6-6 and TRBJ2-1, with 12 bases aligning to TRBD1. The CDR3 consists of 15 residues. The V gene's germline CDR1 is MNHNY and CDR2 SVGAGI (reference sequence). Trimming took 5 bases from V and 6 from J; bases not matched to a gene: 5. CDR3: CASSRGQGAGNEQFF. In DNA, the CDR3 is TGTGCCAGCAGTAGGGGACAGGGGGCAGGCAATGAGCAGTTCTTC.

This chain connects TRBV5-1 to TRBJ1-3; perhaps TRBD1 as D (6 bases). Deletions cut 4 bases from V and 2 bases from J, with 10 bases between. This CDR3 has 14 amino acids. The germline gives CDR1 SGHRS, CDR2 YFSETQ. DNA of the CDR3: TGCGCCAGCAGCGCTTCAGGGGCTGGAAACACCATATATTTT. It encodes CASSASGAGNTIYF.

This clonotype has a count of ten or more. V gene TRBV9 combines with J gene TRBJ2-5; D gene unclear. V lost 5 bases to trimming and J lost 3 bases, with 14 bases between them. Germline loops: CDR1 SGDLS, CDR2 YYNGEE. This CDR3 has 14 residues. As DNA, the CDR3 is TGTGCCAGCAGGAGGAACCAAATTGAAGAGACCCAGTACTTC. The encoded protein is CASRRNQIEETQYF.

There are many counts of this clonotype. The genes are TRBV9 and TRBJ2-3; D is uncertain. Trimming took 0 bases from V and 5 from J, leaving 4 bases between them. The germline gives CDR1 SGDLS, CDR2 YYNGEE. The CDR3 covers 12 residues. CDR3 sequence: CASSVGQDTQYF. The CDR3 coding sequence is TGTGCCAGCAGCGTAGGGCAAGATACGCAGTATTTT.

The V and J genes are TRBV11-2 and TRBJ2-2, with D perhaps matching TRBD2 (5 bases). Germline CDR1 reads SGHAT; CDR2 reads FQNNGV. The CDR3 runs 12 residues. V was cut by 5 bases and J by 7 bases, with 8 bases left in between. The CDR3 DNA reads TGTGCCAGCAGCCCCACTAGCGGGGAGCTGTTTTTT. Protein product: CASSPTSGELFF.